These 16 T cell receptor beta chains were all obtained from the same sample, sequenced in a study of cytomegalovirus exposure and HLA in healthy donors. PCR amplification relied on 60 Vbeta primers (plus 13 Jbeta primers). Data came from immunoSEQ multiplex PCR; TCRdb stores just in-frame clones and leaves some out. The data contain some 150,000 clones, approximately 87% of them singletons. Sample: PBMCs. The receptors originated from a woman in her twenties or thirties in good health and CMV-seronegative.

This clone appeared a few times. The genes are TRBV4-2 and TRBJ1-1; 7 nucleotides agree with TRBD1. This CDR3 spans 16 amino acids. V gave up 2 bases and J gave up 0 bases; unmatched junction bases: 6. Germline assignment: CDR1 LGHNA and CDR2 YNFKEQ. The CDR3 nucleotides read TGTGCCAGCAGCCAAATACAGGGGTTGGTGAACACTGAAGCTTTCTTT. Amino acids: CASSQIQGLVNTEAFF.

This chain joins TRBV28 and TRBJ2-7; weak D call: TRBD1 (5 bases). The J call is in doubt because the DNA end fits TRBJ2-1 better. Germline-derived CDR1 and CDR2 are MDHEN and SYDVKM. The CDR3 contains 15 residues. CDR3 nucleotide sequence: TGTGCCAGCAGTTCCCTGACAGAATCCTACAATGAGCAGTTCTTC. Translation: CASSSLTESYNEQFF.

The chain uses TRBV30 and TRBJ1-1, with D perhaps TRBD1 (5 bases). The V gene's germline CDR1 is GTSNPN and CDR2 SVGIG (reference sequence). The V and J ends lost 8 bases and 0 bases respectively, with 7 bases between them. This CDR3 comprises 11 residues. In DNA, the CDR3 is TGTGCCGGAGGGGTGAACACTGAAGCTTTCTTT. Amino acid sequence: CAGGVNTEAFF. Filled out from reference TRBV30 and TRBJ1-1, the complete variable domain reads SQTIHQWPATLVQPVGSPLSLECTVEGTSNPNLYWYRQAAGRGLQLLFYSVGIGQISSEVPQNLSASRPQDRQFILSSKKLLLSDSGFYLCAGGVNTEAFFGQGTRLTVV.

The CDR3 spells CASSLGWDTTFYGYTF. DNA for the CDR3: TGTGCCAGCAGTTTGGGTTGGGACACTACTTTCTATGGCTACACCTTC. The chain couples TRBV28 to TRBJ1-2; D might be TRBD1 (6 bases). The CDR3 runs to 16 residues. Germline CDR1 MDHEN, CDR2 SYDVKM. Trimming shortened V by 3 bases and J by 4 bases, and 18 bases separated the two germline ends.

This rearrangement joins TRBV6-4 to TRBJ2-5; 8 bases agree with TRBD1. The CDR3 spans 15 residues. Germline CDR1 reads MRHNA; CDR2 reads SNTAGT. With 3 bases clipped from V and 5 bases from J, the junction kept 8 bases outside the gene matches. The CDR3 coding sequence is TGTGCCAGCAGTGAAGGGACAGGCGGGCGGGAGACCCAGTACTTC. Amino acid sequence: CASSEGTGGRETQYF.

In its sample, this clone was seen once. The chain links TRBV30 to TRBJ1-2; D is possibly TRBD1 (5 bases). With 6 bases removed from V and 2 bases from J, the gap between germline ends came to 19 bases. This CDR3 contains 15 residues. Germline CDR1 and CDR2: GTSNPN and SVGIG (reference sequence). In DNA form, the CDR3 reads TGTGCCTGTTTTCAATCACAGGCCGTCAACTATGGCTACACCTTC. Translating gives CACFQSQAVNYGYTF. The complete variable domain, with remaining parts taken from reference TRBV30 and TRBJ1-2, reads SQTIHQWPATLVQPVGSPLSLECTVEGTSNPNLYWYRQAAGRGLQLLFYSVGIGQISSEVPQNLSASRPQDRQFILSSKKLLLSDSGFYLCACFQSQAVNYGYTFGSGTRLTVV.

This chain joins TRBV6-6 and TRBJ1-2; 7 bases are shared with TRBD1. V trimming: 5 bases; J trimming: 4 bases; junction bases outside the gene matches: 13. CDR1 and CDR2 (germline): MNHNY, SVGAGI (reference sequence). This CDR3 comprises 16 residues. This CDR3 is CASSPIQGQYGYGYTF. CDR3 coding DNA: TGTGCCAGCAGTCCAATACAGGGGCAATACGGCTATGGCTACACCTTC.

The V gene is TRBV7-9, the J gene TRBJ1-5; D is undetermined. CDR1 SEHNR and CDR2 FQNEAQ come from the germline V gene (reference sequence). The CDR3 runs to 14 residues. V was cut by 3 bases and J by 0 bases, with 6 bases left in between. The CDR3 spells CASSFTYSNQPQHF. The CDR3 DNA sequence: TGTGCCAGCAGCTTTACTTATAGCAATCAGCCCCAGCATTTT.

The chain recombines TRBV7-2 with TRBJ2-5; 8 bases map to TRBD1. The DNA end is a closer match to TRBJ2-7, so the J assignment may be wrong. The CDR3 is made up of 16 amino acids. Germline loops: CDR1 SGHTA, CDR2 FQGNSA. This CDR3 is CASSLDGGQGANEQYF. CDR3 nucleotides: TGTGCCAGCAGCTTAGATGGGGGGCAGGGGGCTAACGAGCAGTACTTC.

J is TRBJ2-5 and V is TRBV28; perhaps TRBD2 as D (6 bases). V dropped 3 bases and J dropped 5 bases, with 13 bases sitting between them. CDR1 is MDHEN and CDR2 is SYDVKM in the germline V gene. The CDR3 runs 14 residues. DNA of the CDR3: TGTGCCAGCAGTTTGGGGGGTTCTGGGGAGACCCAGTACTTC. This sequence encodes CASSLGGSGETQYF. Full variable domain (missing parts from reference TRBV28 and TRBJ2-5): DVKVTQSSRYLVKRTGEKVFLECVQDMDHENMFWYRQDPGLGLRLIYFSYDVKMKEKGDIPEGYSVSREKKERFSLILESASTNQTSMYLCASSLGGSGETQYFGPGTRLLVL.

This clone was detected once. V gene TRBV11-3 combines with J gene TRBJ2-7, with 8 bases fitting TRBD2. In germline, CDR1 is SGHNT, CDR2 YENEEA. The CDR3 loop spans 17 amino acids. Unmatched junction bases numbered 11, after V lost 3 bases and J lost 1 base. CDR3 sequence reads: CASSFHLLAERSYEQYF. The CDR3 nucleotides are TGTGCCAGCAGCTTCCATCTACTAGCGGAGAGGTCCTACGAGCAGTACTTC.

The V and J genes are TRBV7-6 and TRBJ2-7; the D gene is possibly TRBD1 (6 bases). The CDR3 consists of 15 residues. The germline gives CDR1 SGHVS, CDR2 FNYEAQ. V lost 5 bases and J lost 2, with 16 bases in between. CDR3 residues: CASSRLAGVPYEQYF. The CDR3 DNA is TGTGCCAGCAGCCGACTTGCAGGGGTCCCCTACGAGCAGTACTTC.

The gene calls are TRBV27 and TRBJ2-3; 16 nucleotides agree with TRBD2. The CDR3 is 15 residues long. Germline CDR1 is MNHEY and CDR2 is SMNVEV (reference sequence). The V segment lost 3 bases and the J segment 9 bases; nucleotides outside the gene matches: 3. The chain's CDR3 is CASSLGLAGGSTQYF. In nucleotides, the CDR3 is TGTGCCAGCAGTTTGGGACTAGCGGGAGGGTCGACGCAGTATTTT.

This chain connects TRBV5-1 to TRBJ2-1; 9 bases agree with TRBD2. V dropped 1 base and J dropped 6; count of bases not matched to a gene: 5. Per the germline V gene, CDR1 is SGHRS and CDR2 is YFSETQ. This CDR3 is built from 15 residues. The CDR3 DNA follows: TGCGCCAGCAGCTTGCGGCTAGCGGGGATCAATGAGCAGTTCTTC. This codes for CASSLRLAGINEQFF. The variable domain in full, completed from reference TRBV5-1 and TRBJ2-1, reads KAGVTQTPRYLIKTRGQQVTLSCSPISGHRSVSWYQQTPGQGLQFLFEYFSETQRNKGNFPGRFSGRQFSNSRSEMNVSTLELGDSALYLCASSLRLAGINEQFFGPGTRLTVL.

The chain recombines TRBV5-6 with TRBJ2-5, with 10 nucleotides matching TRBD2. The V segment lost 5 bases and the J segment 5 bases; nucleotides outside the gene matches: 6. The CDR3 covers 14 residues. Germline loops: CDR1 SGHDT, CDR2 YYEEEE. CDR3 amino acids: CASRLSGGAETQYF. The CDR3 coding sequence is TGTGCCAGCAGACTCAGCGGGGGGGCGGAGACCCAGTACTTC.

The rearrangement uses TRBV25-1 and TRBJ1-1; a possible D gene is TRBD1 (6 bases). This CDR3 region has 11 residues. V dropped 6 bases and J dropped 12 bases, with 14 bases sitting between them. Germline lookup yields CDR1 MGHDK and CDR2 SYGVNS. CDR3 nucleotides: TGTGCCAGCAGCCGGGGCCAGGGGTCTTTCTTT. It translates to CASSRGQGSFF. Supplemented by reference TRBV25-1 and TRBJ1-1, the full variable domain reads EADIYQTPRYLVIGTGKKITLECSQTMGHDKMYWYQQDPGMELHLIHYSYGVNSTEKGDLSSESTVSRIRTEHFPLTLESARPSHTSQYLCASSRGQGSFFGQGTRLTVV.